These 14 T cell receptor beta chains were sequenced from one sample in a study of CD8 T cells in Susac syndrome. Random hexamers were used to reverse transcribe an amount of roughly 0.45 to 1 ug RNA. TCRdb called the immunoSEQ multiplex PCR reads again in MiXCR, with one record for every CDR3 protein. The table includes about 80,000 distinct CDR3 sequences, 94% detected once. Specimen: CD8+ T cells from PBMCs. These receptors came from a human donor with Susac syndrome.

In regard to this clonotype: One end of the junction varies from germline; a read error may be responsible. V usage is TRBV20-1 and J usage is TRBJ1-4; D possibly corresponds to TRBD1 (5 bases). The germline V gene has CDR1 DFQATT and CDR2 SNEGSKA (reference sequence). The CDR3 totals 13 residues. CDR3 region: CSARGLGGEKLFF. The CDR3 DNA sequence: TGCAGTGCCAGAGGCTTGGGGGGTGAAAAACTGTTTTTT.

V usage is TRBV6-5 and J usage is TRBJ2-7; D might be TRBD1 or TRBD2, each matching 5 bases. Germline loops: CDR1 MNHEY, CDR2 SVGAGI. The V gene lost 4 bases and the J gene lost 3 bases, with 19 bases spanning the gap. This CDR3 spans 16 amino acids. CDR3 in amino acids: CASSSYWSGQVYEQYF. Here the CDR3 DNA reads TGTGCCAGCAGTTCCTACTGGAGCGGACAAGTCTACGAGCAGTACTTC.

V and J are TRBV6-5 and TRBJ2-7, with 8 bases lining up with TRBD2. The CDR3 loop spans 16 amino acids. J lost 4 bases, V lost 4 bases, and 12 bases had no gene match. Germline V CDR1 and CDR2: MNHEY, SVGAGI. CDR3 in amino acids: CASSSPGGSGTYEQYF. The CDR3 bases are TGTGCCAGCAGTTCTCCGGGGGGTAGCGGGACTTACGAGCAGTACTTC.

The CDR3 DNA reads TGTGCCTGGGGTCCCGGGACAGGCGGACCCTTTGGGGAGACCCAGTACTTC. Translated: CAWGPGTGGPFGETQYF. V is TRBV30 and J is TRBJ2-5, with 8 bases aligning to TRBD1. Germline-derived CDR1 and CDR2 are GTSNPN and SVGIG (reference sequence). V gave up 5 bases and J gave up 5 bases; unmatched junction bases: 19. The CDR3 sequence is 17 residues long.

The genes are TRBV29-1 and TRBJ2-7; D unclear. The V end lost 5 bases, the J end lost 3 bases, and 8 bases lay between the germline ends. Germline V CDR1 and CDR2: SQVTM, ANQGSEA. The CDR3 totals 11 residues. The CDR3 sequence is CSVKLHYEQYF. In DNA, the CDR3 is TGCAGCGTTAAATTGCACTACGAGCAGTACTTC.

The chain employs TRBV27 and TRBJ2-7; perhaps D is TRBD1 or TRBD2 (5 bases each). CDR3 size: 16 residues. Looked up from germline, CDR1 is MNHEY and CDR2 is SMNVEV (reference sequence). Trimming took off 1 base at V and 0 bases at J, with 13 bases between the two ends. In DNA, the CDR3 is TGTGCCAGCAGTTTATACCGGGACGGAGACTCCTACGAGCAGTACTTC. Protein: CASSLYRDGDSYEQYF.

This chain connects TRBV27 to TRBJ2-7; D not certain. In germline, CDR1 is MNHEY, CDR2 SMNVEV (reference sequence). Trimming took off 3 bases at V and 0 bases at J, with 12 bases between the two ends. The length of the CDR3 is 15 residues. In DNA, the CDR3 is TGTGCCAGCAGTTTTAGACATCCCAGCTCCTACGAGCAGTACTTC. Amino acids: CASSFRHPSSYEQYF.

This clonotype appeared a single time. The chain couples TRBV4-3 to TRBJ2-1; TRBD1 is a possible D gene (5 bases). The V gene's germline CDR1 is LGHNA and CDR2 YSLEER. Trimming shortened V by 1 base and J by 8 bases, and 9 bases separated the two germline ends. The CDR3 consists of 13 residues. The CDR3 loop reads CASSQVGVHEQFF. The CDR3 region has the DNA TGCGCCAGCAGCCAAGTAGGGGTCCATGAGCAGTTCTTC.

This chain joins TRBV15 and TRBJ2-3; TRBD2 matches 8 bases. The CDR3 is made up of 14 amino acids. CDR1 and CDR2 (germline): LNHNV, YYDKDF (reference sequence). J gave up 1 base and V 9 bases, and 6 bases lay outside the gene matches. CDR3 in amino acids: CATSGGTRTDTQYF. The CDR3 DNA reads as TGTGCCACGTCGGGGGGGACTCGCACAGATACGCAGTATTTT.

The chain employs TRBV5-6 and TRBJ2-7, with D hard to call. V gave up 3 bases and J gave up 9 bases, with 13 bases separating them. The CDR3 contains 12 residues. CDR1 SGHDT and CDR2 YYEEEE come from the germline V gene. The CDR3 coding sequence is TGTGCCAGCAGCTCGATAGACCTCCGGCAGTACTTC. It specifies CASSSIDLRQYF.

V gene TRBV27 combines with J gene TRBJ2-2; D might be TRBD1 (6 bases). The CDR3 has 15 residues. Between the trimmed V and J ends, which lost 5 bases and 5 bases, there was a span of 15 bases. Germline assignment: CDR1 MNHEY and CDR2 SMNVEV (reference sequence). This chain's CDR3 is CASSPERGRTGELFF. DNA for the CDR3: TGTGCCAGCAGTCCGGAGAGGGGGAGAACCGGGGAGCTGTTTTTT.

The rearrangement links TRBV5-1 to TRBJ2-1, with D unclear. This CDR3 is built from 13 residues. V lost 6 bases and J 1 base, leaving 8 bases between the germline ends. The V gene's germline CDR1 is SGHRS and CDR2 YFSETQ. CDR3 loop: CASTAESYNEQFF. The CDR3 DNA reads TGCGCCAGCACGGCAGAGTCCTACAATGAGCAGTTCTTC.

The genes are TRBV3-1 and TRBJ2-5, with 9 nucleotides matching TRBD2. This CDR3 has 17 amino acids. V shed 4 bases and J 4 bases; nucleotides not matched to a gene: 13. Germline CDR1 LGHDT, CDR2 YNNKEL (reference sequence). Here the CDR3 reads CASSLRGGQAGGETQYF. The DNA for the CDR3 is TGTGCCAGCAGCCTCCGCGGGGGTCAAGCGGGGGGAGAGACCCAGTACTTC.

Only one count was recorded for this clonotype. The chain uses TRBV20-1 and TRBJ2-5, with no clear D. The germline CDR1 and CDR2 sequences are DFQATT and SNEGSKA (reference sequence). The CDR3 extends over 12 amino acids. V lost 6 bases and J 0 bases, leaving 8 bases between the germline ends. The CDR3 is CSAVNYQETQYF. CDR3 DNA: TGCAGTGCCGTAAACTACCAAGAGACCCAGTACTTC.